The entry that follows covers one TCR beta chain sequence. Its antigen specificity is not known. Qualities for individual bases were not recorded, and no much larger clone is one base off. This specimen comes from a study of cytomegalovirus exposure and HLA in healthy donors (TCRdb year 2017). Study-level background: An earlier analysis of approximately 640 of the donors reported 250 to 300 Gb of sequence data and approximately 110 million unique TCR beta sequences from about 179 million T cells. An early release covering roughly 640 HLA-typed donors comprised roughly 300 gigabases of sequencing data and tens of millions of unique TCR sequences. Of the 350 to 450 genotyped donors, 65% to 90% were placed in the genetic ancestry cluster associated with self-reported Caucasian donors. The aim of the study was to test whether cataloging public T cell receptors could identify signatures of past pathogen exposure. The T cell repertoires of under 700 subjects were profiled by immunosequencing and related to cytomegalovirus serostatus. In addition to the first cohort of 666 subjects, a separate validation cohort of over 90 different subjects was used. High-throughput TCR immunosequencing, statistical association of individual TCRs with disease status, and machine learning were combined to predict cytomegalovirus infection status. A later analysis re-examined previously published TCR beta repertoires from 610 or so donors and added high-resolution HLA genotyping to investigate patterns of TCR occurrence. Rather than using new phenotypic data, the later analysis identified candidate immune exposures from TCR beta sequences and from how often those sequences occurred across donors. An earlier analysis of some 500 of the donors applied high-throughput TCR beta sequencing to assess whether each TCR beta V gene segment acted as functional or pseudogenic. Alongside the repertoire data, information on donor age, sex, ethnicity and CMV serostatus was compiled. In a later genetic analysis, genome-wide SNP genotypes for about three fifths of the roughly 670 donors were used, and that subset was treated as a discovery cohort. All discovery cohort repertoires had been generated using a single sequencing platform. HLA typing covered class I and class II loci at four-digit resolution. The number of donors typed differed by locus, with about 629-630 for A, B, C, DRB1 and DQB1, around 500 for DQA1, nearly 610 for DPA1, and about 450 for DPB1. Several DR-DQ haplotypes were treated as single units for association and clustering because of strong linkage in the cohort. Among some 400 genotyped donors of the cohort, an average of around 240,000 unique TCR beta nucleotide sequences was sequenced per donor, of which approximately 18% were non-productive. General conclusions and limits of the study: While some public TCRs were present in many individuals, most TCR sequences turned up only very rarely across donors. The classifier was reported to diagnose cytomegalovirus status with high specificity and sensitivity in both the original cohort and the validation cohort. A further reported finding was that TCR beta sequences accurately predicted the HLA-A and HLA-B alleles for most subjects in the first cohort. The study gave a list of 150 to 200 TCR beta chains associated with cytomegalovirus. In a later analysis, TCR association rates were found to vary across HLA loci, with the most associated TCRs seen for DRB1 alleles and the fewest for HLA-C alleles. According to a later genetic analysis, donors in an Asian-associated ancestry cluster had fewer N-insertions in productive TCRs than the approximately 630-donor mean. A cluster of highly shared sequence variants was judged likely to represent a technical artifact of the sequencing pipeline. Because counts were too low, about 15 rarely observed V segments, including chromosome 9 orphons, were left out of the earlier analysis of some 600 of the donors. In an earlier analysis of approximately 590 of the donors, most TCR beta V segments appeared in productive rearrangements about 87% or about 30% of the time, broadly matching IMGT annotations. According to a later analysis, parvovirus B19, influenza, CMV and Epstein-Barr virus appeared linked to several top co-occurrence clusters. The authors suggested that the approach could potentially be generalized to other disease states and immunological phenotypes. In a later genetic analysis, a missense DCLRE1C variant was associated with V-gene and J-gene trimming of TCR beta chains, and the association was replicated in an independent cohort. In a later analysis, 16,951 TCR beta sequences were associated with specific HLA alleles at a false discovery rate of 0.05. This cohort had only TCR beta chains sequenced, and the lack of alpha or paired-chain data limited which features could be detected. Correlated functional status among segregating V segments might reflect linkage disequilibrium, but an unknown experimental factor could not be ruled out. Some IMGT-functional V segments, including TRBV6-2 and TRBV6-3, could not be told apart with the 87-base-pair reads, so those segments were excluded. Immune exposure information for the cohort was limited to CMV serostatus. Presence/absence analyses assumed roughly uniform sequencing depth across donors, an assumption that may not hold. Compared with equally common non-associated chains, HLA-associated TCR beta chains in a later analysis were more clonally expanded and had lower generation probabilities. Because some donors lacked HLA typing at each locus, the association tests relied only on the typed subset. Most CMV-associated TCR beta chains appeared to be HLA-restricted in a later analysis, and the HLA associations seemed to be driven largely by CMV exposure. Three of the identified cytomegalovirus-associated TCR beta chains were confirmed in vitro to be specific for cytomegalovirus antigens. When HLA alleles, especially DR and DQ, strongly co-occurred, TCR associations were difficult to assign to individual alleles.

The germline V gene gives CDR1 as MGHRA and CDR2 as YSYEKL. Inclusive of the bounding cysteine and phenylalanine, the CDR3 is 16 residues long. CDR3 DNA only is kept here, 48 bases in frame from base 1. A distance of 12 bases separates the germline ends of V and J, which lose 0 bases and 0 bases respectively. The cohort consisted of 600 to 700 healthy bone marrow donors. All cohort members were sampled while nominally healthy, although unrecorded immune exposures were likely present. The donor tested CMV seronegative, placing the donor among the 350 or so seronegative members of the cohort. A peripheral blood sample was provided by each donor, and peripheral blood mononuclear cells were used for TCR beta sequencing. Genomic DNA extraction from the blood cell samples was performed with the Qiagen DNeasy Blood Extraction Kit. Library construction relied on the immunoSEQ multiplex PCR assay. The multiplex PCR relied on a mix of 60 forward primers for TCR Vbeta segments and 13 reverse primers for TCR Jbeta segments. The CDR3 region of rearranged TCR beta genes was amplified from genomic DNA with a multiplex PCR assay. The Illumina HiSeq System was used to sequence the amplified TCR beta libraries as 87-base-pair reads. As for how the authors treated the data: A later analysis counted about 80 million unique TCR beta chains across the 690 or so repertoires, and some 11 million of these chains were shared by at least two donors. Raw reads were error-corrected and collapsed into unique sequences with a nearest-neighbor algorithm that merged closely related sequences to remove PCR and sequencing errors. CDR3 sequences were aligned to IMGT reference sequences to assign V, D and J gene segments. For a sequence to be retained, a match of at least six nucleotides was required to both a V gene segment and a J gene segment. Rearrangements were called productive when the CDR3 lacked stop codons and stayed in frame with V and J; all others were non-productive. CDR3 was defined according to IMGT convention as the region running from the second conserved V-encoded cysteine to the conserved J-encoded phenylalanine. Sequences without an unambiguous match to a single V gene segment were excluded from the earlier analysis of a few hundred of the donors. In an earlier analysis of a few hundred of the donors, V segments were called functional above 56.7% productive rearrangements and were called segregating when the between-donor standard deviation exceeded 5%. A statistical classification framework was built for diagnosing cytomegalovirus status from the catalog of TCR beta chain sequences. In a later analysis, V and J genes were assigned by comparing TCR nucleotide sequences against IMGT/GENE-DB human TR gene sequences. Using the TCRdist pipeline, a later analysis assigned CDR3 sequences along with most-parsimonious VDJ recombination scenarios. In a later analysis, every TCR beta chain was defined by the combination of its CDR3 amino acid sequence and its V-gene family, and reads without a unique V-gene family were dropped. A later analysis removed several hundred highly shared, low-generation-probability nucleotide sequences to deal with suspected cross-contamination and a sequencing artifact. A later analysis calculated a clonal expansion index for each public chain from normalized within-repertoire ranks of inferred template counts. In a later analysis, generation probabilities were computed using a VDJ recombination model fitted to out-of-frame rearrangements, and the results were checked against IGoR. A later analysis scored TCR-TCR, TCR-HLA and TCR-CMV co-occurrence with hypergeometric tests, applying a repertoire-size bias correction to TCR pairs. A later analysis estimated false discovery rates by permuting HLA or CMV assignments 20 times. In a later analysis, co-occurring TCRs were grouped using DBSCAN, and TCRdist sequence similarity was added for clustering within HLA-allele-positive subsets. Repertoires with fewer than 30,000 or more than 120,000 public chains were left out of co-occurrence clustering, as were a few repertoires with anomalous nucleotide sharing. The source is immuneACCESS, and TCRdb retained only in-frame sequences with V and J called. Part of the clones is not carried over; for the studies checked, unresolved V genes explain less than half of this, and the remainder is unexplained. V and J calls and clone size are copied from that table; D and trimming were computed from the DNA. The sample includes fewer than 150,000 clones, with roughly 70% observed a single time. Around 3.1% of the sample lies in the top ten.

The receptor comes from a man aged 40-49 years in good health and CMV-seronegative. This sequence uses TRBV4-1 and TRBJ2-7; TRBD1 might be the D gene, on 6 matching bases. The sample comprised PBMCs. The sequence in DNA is TGCGCCAGCAGCCAAGAGGGGACACATAGCTCCTACGAGCAGTACTTC. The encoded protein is CASSQEGTHSSYEQYF.